The 29 T cell receptor beta chains presented below share a single source sample, sequenced in a study of Ad26.COV2.S vaccination and SARS-CoV-2 variants. Treatment noted: 19 received Ad26.COV2.S at low or high dose, single or two shots; roughly five received placebo; per-sample allocation not given. Sample collection was performed on day 63 after the first vaccine or placebo injection. Clones were read by immunoSEQ multiplex PCR, and TCRdb kept only the in-frame ones, dropping some. Counted here are hundreds of thousands of clones, approximately 92% occurring once; the ten biggest clones make up 12%. Sample: peripheral blood, taken in a trial of Ad26.COV2.S vaccine versus placebo. Source of these receptors: a person aged 18-65 years who received the Ad26.COV2.S COVID-19 vaccine or a placebo.

The chain uses TRBV19 and TRBJ2-1, with 9 bases fitting TRBD2. There are 15 residues in the CDR3. Germline CDR1 reads LNHDA; CDR2 reads SQIVND (reference sequence). V shed 3 bases and J 4 bases; nucleotides not matched to a gene: 4. The CDR3, as DNA: TGTGCCAGTAGTATGGCTAGCGGGAATTACAATGAGCAGTTCTTC. This codes for CASSMASGNYNEQFF.

This chain links TRBV5-1 with TRBJ2-1; 11 bases align to TRBD2. The CDR3 consists of 15 residues. The trim removed 4 bases at V and 4 bases at J, leaving 4 bases unmatched. Germline V lookup: CDR1 SGHRS, CDR2 YFSETQ. The CDR3 region is CASSPGLAGYNEQFF. CDR3 nucleotide sequence: TGCGCCAGCAGCCCAGGACTAGCGGGTTACAATGAGCAGTTCTTC.

J is TRBJ2-3 and V is TRBV18; 9 bases fit TRBD1. From germline, CDR1 is KGHSH and CDR2 LQKENI. The CDR3 extends over 18 amino acids. J lost 4 bases, V lost 5 bases, and 16 bases had no gene match. The DNA of the CDR3 is TGTGCCAGCTCAGAAGTTTGGACAGGGGATGAGAGTTCAGATACGCAGTATTTT. This encodes CASSEVWTGDESSDTQYF. Complete variable domain (other parts from reference TRBV18 and TRBJ2-3): NAGVMQNPRHLVRRRGQEARLRCSPMKGHSHVYWYRQLPEEGLKFMVYLQKENIIDESGMPKERFSAEFPKEGPSILRIQQVVRGDSAAYFCASSEVWTGDESSDTQYFGPGTRLTVL.

This clone has just one count. This sequence joins TRBV19 and TRBJ1-2; 8 nucleotides agree with TRBD1. V shed 9 bases, J shed 4 bases, and the junction held 13 bases outside the gene matches. The CDR3 is made up of 15 amino acids. Germline V gives CDR1 LNHDA, CDR2 SQIVND (reference sequence). The CDR3 coding sequence is TGTGCCAGCACCTCGGGACAGGCGTACTTCTATGGCTACACCTTC. Protein product: CASTSGQAYFYGYTF.

The chain carries TRBV20-1 and TRBJ2-7; no definite D call. CDR1 is DFQATT and CDR2 is SNEGSKA in the germline V gene (reference sequence). This CDR3 has 13 residues. The V end was cut by 3 bases, the J end by 7 bases, with 16 bases between. The chain's CDR3 is CSASRSLWREQYF. CDR3 nucleotide sequence: TGCAGTGCTAGTAGGTCCCTGTGGCGGGAGCAGTACTTC.

V and J are TRBV7-3 and TRBJ2-5; D is ambiguous. The CDR3 length is 13 residues. Germline V gene sequence: CDR1 SGHTA, CDR2 FQGTGA. With 2 bases removed from V and 3 bases from J, the gap between germline ends came to 7 bases. This CDR3 is CASSLHQEETQYF. CDR3 in DNA: TGTGCCAGCAGCTTACATCAGGAAGAGACCCAGTACTTC.

The V gene is TRBV23-1, the J gene TRBJ2-1, with unresolved D. TRBV23-1 is an ORF; its function is uncertain. CDR3 length equals 11 residues. Deletions cut 5 bases from V and 5 bases from J, with 4 bases between. The CDR3 nucleotides read TGCGCCAGCAGTTTGAACAATGAGCAGTTCTTC. Its protein product is CASSLNNEQFF.

The rearrangement uses TRBV5-4 and TRBJ1-5; D is ambiguous. Germline V gene sequence: CDR1 SGHNT, CDR2 YYREEE (reference sequence). Trimming left V 4 bases short and J 3 bases short, with 8 bases between. The length of the CDR3 is 13 residues. The chain's CDR3 is CASSVDVNQPQHF. Written as DNA, the CDR3 is TGTGCCAGCAGCGTTGACGTCAATCAGCCCCAGCATTTT.

The chain employs TRBV19 and TRBJ1-2, with TRBD1 matching 12 bases. After removal of 9 bases from V and 8 bases from J, the junction contained 16 bases not matched to a gene. Germline-derived CDR1 and CDR2 are LNHDA and SQIVND (reference sequence). This CDR3 contains 16 residues. CDR3 DNA: TGTGCCAGCAAGTTCCCTGGGACAGGGGGCGCGGGGGGCTACACCTTC. It encodes CASKFPGTGGAGGYTF.

The chain combines TRBV7-2 with TRBJ2-7; D is possibly TRBD1 (5 bases). The germline V gene encodes CDR1 SGHTA and CDR2 FQGNSA. The V end lost 5 bases, the J end lost 4 bases, and 15 bases lay between the germline ends. This CDR3 comprises 14 residues. The CDR3 protein is CASSPPGQPYEQYF. CDR3 sequence (DNA): TGTGCCAGCAGCCCTCCTGGACAACCGTACGAGCAGTACTTC.

As for this clone: The same CDR3 can be traced to other DNA sequences in this sample. The rearrangement uses TRBV4-3 and TRBJ2-5; D is unresolved. Trimming stripped 1 base from V and 5 bases from J, with 8 bases between. This CDR3 is 13 amino acids long. CDR1 is LGHNA and CDR2 is YSLEER in the germline V gene. CDR3 sequence: CASSQALRETQYF. Written as DNA, the CDR3 is TGCGCCAGCAGCCAAGCTCTACGGGAGACCCAGTACTTC.

This chain uses TRBV2 with TRBJ2-7; 7 bases align to TRBD1. Germline CDR1 is SNHLY and CDR2 is FYNNEI. The CDR3 length is 17 residues. J lost 2 bases, V lost 7 bases, and 17 bases had no gene match. CDR3 nucleotides: TGTGCCAGCAAGGGGTTTTACGGACAGGCCACCGCCTACGAGCAGTACTTC. This gives the protein CASKGFYGQATAYEQYF.

V is TRBV28 and J is TRBJ2-1; the match to TRBD2 covers 9 bases. Germline V gives CDR1 MDHEN, CDR2 SYDVKM. CDR3 length: 15 amino acids. J gave up 4 bases and V 2 bases, and 3 bases lay outside the gene matches. In nucleotides, the CDR3 is TGTGCCAGCAGTTTAGGCGGGGGGGTGTACAATGAGCAGTTCTTC. It specifies CASSLGGGVYNEQFF.

This chain uses TRBV11-2 with TRBJ1-3; no clear D. The CDR3 extends over 18 amino acids. Trimming removed 2 bases at V and 4 bases at J, with 21 bases between. Germline values: CDR1 SGHAT, CDR2 FQNNGV. Here the CDR3 DNA reads TGTGCCAGCAGCTTATATCCCCACCCAAAGCCCCTGGGAAACACCATATATTTT. Its translation: CASSLYPHPKPLGNTIYF. The entire variable domain, with the rest obtained from reference TRBV11-2 and TRBJ1-3, is as follows: EAGVAQSPRYKIIEKRQSVAFWCNPISGHATLYWYQQILGQGPKLLIQFQNNGVVDDSQLPKDRFSAERLKGVDSTLKIQPAKLEDSAVYLCASSLYPHPKPLGNTIYFGEGSWLTVV.

The chain joins TRBV10-3 to TRBJ2-1, with 11 bases fitting TRBD2. The CDR3 has 14 amino acids. CDR1 ENHRY and CDR2 SYGVKD come from the germline V gene. The junction had 6 bases not matched to a gene; V was cut back by 7 bases and J by 7 bases. CDR3 sequence reads: CAINDASGRNEQFF. CDR3 sequence (DNA): TGTGCCATCAATGACGCTAGCGGGAGGAATGAGCAGTTCTTC.

The CDR3 spells CASSFSGMNTEAFF. CDR3 sequence (DNA): TGCGCCAGCAGCTTCTCAGGGATGAACACTGAAGCTTTCTTT. This chain joins TRBV5-1 and TRBJ1-1; D possibly corresponds to TRBD1 (5 bases). Germline V lookup: CDR1 SGHRS, CDR2 YFSETQ. Trimming removed 2 bases at V and 0 bases at J, with 8 bases between. This CDR3 comprises 14 residues.

This clone was detected only once. The J gene is TRBJ2-7, the V gene TRBV14; a weak D match, TRBD1 (6 bases). CDR1 and CDR2 (germline): SGHDN, FVKESK. Trimming stripped 0 bases from V and 4 bases from J, with 10 bases between. This CDR3 is built from 14 residues. CDR3 in amino acids: CASSQERGGYEQYF. As DNA, the CDR3 is TGTGCCAGCAGCCAAGAACGAGGGGGATACGAGCAGTACTTC. Full variable domain (missing parts from reference TRBV14 and TRBJ2-7): EAGVTQFPSHSVIEKGQTVTLRCDPISGHDNLYWYRRVMGKEIKFLLHFVKESKQDESGMPNNRFLAERTGGTYSTLKVQPAELEDSGVYFCASSQERGGYEQYFGPGTRLTVT.

The V call is TRBV7-9, the J call TRBJ2-3, with TRBD2 matching over 12 bases. Germline CDR1 reads SEHNR; CDR2 reads FQNEAQ (reference sequence). V gave up 5 bases and J gave up 6 bases; unmatched junction bases: 12. The CDR3 length is 17 residues. CDR3 residues: CASSRRLAGAAMDTQYF. In nucleotides, the CDR3 is TGTGCCAGCAGCCGGAGACTAGCGGGAGCAGCCATGGATACGCAGTATTTT.

This clone has a handful of counts. CDR3 bases: TGTGCCAGCTCACGAGGGCCGGGACAGGGGAAATCACCCCTCCACTTT. Translated: CASSRGPGQGKSPLHF. This chain connects TRBV18 to TRBJ1-6; 10 bases agree with TRBD1. The ends lost 4 bases at V and 10 bases at J; junction bases unmatched: 10. Germline V gene data show CDR1 as KGHSH and CDR2 as LQKENI. The CDR3 covers 16 residues. Together with reference TRBV18 and TRBJ1-6, the CDR3 gives the full variable domain: NAGVMQNPRHLVRRRGQEARLRCSPMKGHSHVYWYRQLPEEGLKFMVYLQKENIIDESGMPKERFSAEFPKEGPSILRIQQVVRGDSAAYFCASSRGPGQGKSPLHFGNGTRLTVT.

The V gene is TRBV3-1 (or the pseudogene TRBV3-2), the J gene TRBJ2-7; tentatively, D is TRBD2 (5 bases). The CDR3 is 14 amino acids. V shed 5 bases and J shed 10 bases, with 21 bases lying between them. Germline V gives CDR1 LGHDT, CDR2 YNNKEL (reference sequence). The CDR3 nucleotides read TGTGCCAGCAGCTCCCGGGGATATCCCCAATATCAGTACTTC. This sequence encodes CASSSRGYPQYQYF.

The rearrangement joins TRBV3-1 (or the pseudogene TRBV3-2) to TRBJ2-1, with 9 bases lining up with TRBD2. Germline CDR1 is LGHDT and CDR2 is YNNKEL (reference sequence). V was clipped by 4 bases and J by 9 bases; unmatched bases: 4. The CDR3 totals 13 residues. The CDR3 bases are TGTGCCAGCAGCCCTAGCGGGAAAGCTGAGCAGTTCTTC. This codes for CASSPSGKAEQFF.

V usage is TRBV20-1 and J usage is TRBJ2-5; the D gene is possibly TRBD2 (5 bases). Germline CDR1 is DFQATT and CDR2 is SNEGSKA (reference sequence). The CDR3 is 11 residues long. The CDR3 region has the DNA TGCAGCGAGGGAATTTCAGAGACCCAGTACTTC. Protein product: CSEGISETQYF.

This sequence joins TRBV30 and TRBJ1-2, with 10 positions matching TRBD1. Germline loops: CDR1 GTSNPN, CDR2 SVGIG (reference sequence). Trimming cost V 0 bases and J 8 bases; bases outside gene matches: 9. The CDR3 contains 15 residues. The CDR3 sequence: CAWSVRRQGAWGYTF. CDR3 DNA: TGTGCCTGGAGTGTACGGAGACAGGGGGCGTGGGGCTACACCTTC. The variable domain in full, with the rest retrieved from reference TRBV30 and TRBJ1-2, is SQTIHQWPATLVQPVGSPLSLECTVEGTSNPNLYWYRQAAGRGLQLLFYSVGIGQISSEVPQNLSASRPQDRQFILSSKKLLLSDSGFYLCAWSVRRQGAWGYTFGSGTRLTVV.

The chain employs TRBV28 and TRBJ2-1; a weak D match, TRBD2 (6 bases). V shed 1 base and J shed 0 bases, with 10 bases lying between them. The germline gives CDR1 MDHEN, CDR2 SYDVKM. The CDR3 covers 16 residues. CDR3 protein: CASSLFGRSSYNEQFF. CDR3 bases: TGTGCCAGCAGTTTATTCGGGAGAAGCTCCTACAATGAGCAGTTCTTC.

This chain links TRBV9 with TRBJ2-2; a possible D gene is TRBD1 (6 bases). V dropped 1 base and J dropped 3 bases, with 10 bases sitting between them. The CDR3 is 15 residues long. Germline V CDR1 and CDR2: SGDLS, YYNGEE. The CDR3 loop is CASSVQGLDTGELFF. The CDR3 DNA is TGTGCCAGCAGCGTACAGGGGTTGGACACCGGGGAGCTGTTTTTT.

This chain links TRBV19 with TRBJ2-5, with D perhaps matching TRBD1 or TRBD2 (5 bases each). The germline CDR1 and CDR2 sequences are LNHDA and SQIVND (reference sequence). Trimming shortened V by 3 bases and J by 2 bases, and 16 bases separated the two germline ends. This CDR3 has 16 residues. As DNA, the CDR3 is TGTGCCAGTAGTATCTCTGGGGGTCTAGCTCAAGAGACCCAGTACTTC. Residues: CASSISGGLAQETQYF.

The gene calls are TRBV19 and TRBJ1-2, with a possible D match to TRBD1 (5 bases). This CDR3 comprises 14 residues. Germline V gives CDR1 LNHDA, CDR2 SQIVND (reference sequence). The V end was cut by 0 bases, the J end by 4 bases, with 9 bases between. The CDR3 reads CASSIEDRTYGYTF. Written as DNA, the CDR3 is TGTGCCAGTAGTATAGAAGACAGAACCTATGGCTACACCTTC.

The genes are TRBV14 and TRBJ2-2; D is uncertain. Germline V gene sequence: CDR1 SGHDN, CDR2 FVKESK. The CDR3 covers 15 residues. Trimming took off 1 base at V and 5 bases at J, with 11 bases between the two ends. As DNA, the CDR3 is TGTGCCAGCAGCCAAGTAGGTTTTGAAACCGGGGAGCTGTTTTTT. Its protein is CASSQVGFETGELFF.

A note on this clone: A read error may produce the germline difference seen at one junction end. The chain links TRBV14 to TRBJ2-5; D unresolved. The CDR3 extends over 10 amino acids. CDR1 is SGHDN, CDR2 FVKESK, per germline. Here the CDR3 DNA reads TGTGCCAGCAGTCTGGGCTCAAAGAACTTC. Encoded protein: CASSLGSKNF.